The source of this T cell receptor (beta chain) is a study of vaccination effects on CD4 cells after COVID-19. Comment on this clone: Its antigen is unknown.

With the ViraFEST assay, the study expanded antigen-specific CD4+ T cells using viral peptide pools, then sequenced them. Having been cultured for around nine days, the cells underwent CD4+ T cell isolation. This individual contracted SARS-CoV-2 between March and December 2020, as verified by PCR. This CDR3 has 16 amino acids. Germline trimming cut 2 bases from V and 7 bases from J; bases unmatched to any gene: 11. In germline, CDR1 is KGHSH, CDR2 LQKENI. Profiling relied on immunoSEQ multiplex PCR, and the TCRdb table lists in-frame clones only, not all of them. The table has 40,000 or so clones, 75% seen once.

The sequence came from a human donor who had a prior SARS-CoV-2 infection. This material consisted of CD4+ T cells from PBMCs cultured with a peptide pool, taken before COVID-19 vaccination. This sequence joins TRBV18 and TRBJ1-2; 9 bases line up with TRBD1. The CDR3 DNA reads TGTGCCAGCTCACCAGCACAGGGGGCTCGAGCTTTTGGCTACACCTTC. It encodes CASSPAQGARAFGYTF.